Here is one TCR beta chain with its context. The CDR3 covers 13 residues. CDR1 SGHVS and CDR2 FQNEAQ come from the germline V gene. V gave up 8 bases and J gave up 7 bases, with 15 bases separating them. Primers for the PCR totalled 60 Vbeta and 13 Jbeta. Measured with immunoSEQ multiplex PCR; TCRdb has only the in-frame clones, and not every one. The listing records some 96,000 clones. The data originate from a study of cytomegalovirus exposure and HLA in healthy donors. This TCR was sampled from a woman under 40 in good health and CMV-seronegative. What was sequenced was PBMCs. The rearrangement uses TRBV7-8 and TRBJ2-1; perhaps TRBD2 as D (5 bases). The CDR3 sequence is CASDEGLQNEQFF. The CDR3 region has the DNA TGTGCCAGCGACGAGGGCCTGCAGAATGAGCAGTTCTTC.